A single sample gave rise to the 18 T cell receptor beta chains below, sequenced in a study of blood T cell repertoires in COVID-19. This table comes from immunoSEQ multiplex PCR, and its TCRdb copy is limited to in-frame clones, with some not included. This sample yields roughly 260,000 clones, of which around 87% are seen a single time; about 6% belongs to the top ten. The sample was PBMCs or T cells enriched from blood (not recorded which). These receptors originate from a woman under 40 with acute COVID-19.

The rearrangement uses TRBV2 and TRBJ2-3; TRBD2 agrees at 9 bases. V trimming: 6 bases; J trimming: 6 bases; junction bases outside the gene matches: 13. Germline CDR1 and CDR2: SNHLY and FYNNEI. CDR3 length: 16 amino acids. The CDR3 DNA sequence: TGTGCCAGCAGACTAGCGGGCGTCTACGGGTCTGATACGCAGTATTTT. It yields the protein CASRLAGVYGSDTQYF.

The chain uses TRBV2 and TRBJ2-2; D may be TRBD1 (6 bases). Per the germline V gene, CDR1 is SNHLY and CDR2 is FYNNEI. With 5 bases removed from V and 0 bases from J, the gap between germline ends came to 13 bases. This CDR3 is built from 16 residues. DNA of the CDR3: TGTGCCAGCAGTCAAACAGGGATGGCGAACACCGGGGAGCTGTTTTTT. Translation gives CASSQTGMANTGELFF.

The rearrangement joins TRBV12-2 to TRBJ2-2; the DNA was not compared with TRBD1, the D call given in the table. TRBV12-2 is deemed a pseudogene. This CDR3 has 17 residues. Here the CDR3 DNA reads TGTGCAAGTCGCTTAACCACAGGGGATCCCAACACCGGGGAGCTGTTTTTT. Residues: CASRLTTGDPNTGELFF.

This clone was seen more than once but under ten times. The CDR3 protein is CASSSDTYEQYF. The CDR3, as DNA: TGTGCCAGCAGCTCCGACACCTACGAGCAGTACTTC. The rearrangement links TRBV7-2 to TRBJ2-7; no reliable D call. The CDR3 has 12 residues. Germline V gene sequence: CDR1 SGHTA, CDR2 FQGNSA. The V gene lost 4 bases and the J gene lost 2 bases, with 6 bases spanning the gap. The variable domain in full, with the rest retrieved from reference TRBV7-2 and TRBJ2-7, is GAGVSQSPSNKVTEKGKDVELRCDPISGHTALYWYRQSLGQGLEFLIYFQGNSAPDKSGLPSDRFSAERTGGSVSTLTIQRTQQEDSAVYLCASSSDTYEQYFGPGTRLTVT.

This clone was found once. The chain is built from TRBV7-3 and TRBJ1-1; perhaps TRBD1 as D (5 bases). The V gene lost 4 bases and the J gene lost 4 bases, with 10 bases spanning the gap. Germline-derived CDR1 and CDR2 are SGHTA and FQGTGA. The CDR3 runs 13 residues. CDR3 sequence reads: CASSSTVSTEAFF. The CDR3 DNA reads TGTGCCAGCAGCTCGACAGTCTCCACTGAAGCTTTCTTT.

This chain joins TRBV27 and TRBJ2-1; 15 bases agree with TRBD2. Germline V gene sequence: CDR1 MNHEY, CDR2 SMNVEV (reference sequence). Trimming at V came to 7 bases and at J to 0 bases, leaving 16 bases not matched to a gene. The CDR3 covers 21 residues. Here the CDR3 DNA reads TGTGCCAGCAAACCTCTAGACACCGGGACTAGCGGGGGGAGCTCCTACAATGAGCAGTTCTTC. Protein: CASKPLDTGTSGGSSYNEQFF.

The chain uses TRBV7-9 and TRBJ1-5; weak D call: TRBD1 (6 bases). This CDR3 contains 15 residues. V was pared by 3 bases and J by 1 base, with 10 bases between. Germline CDR1 reads SEHNR; CDR2 reads FQNEAQ (reference sequence). The CDR3 DNA follows: TGTGCCAGCAGCTTCGAGGGGGGGAGCAATCAGCCCCAGCATTTT. This gives the protein CASSFEGGSNQPQHF.

V gene TRBV18 combines with J gene TRBJ2-7, with D possibly being TRBD2 (6 bases). Germline-derived CDR1 and CDR2 are KGHSH and LQKENI. Trimming left V 1 base short and J 4 bases short, with 20 bases between. The CDR3 extends over 17 amino acids. CDR3 in amino acids: CASSPRESRGYDYEQYF. CDR3 DNA: TGTGCCAGCTCACCACGGGAAAGTCGGGGGTACGATTACGAGCAGTACTTC.

V usage is TRBV18 and J usage is TRBJ1-5; no firm D call. CDR1 is KGHSH, CDR2 LQKENI, per germline. Between the trimmed V and J ends, which lost 3 bases and 6 bases, there was a span of 15 bases. The CDR3 has 15 amino acids. The CDR3 DNA reads TGTGCCAGCTCACCCGGGATAGGCTACCCTCAGCCCCAGCATTTT. Translated, it gives CASSPGIGYPQPQHF. Variable domain in full (rest from reference TRBV18 and TRBJ1-5): NAGVMQNPRHLVRRRGQEARLRCSPMKGHSHVYWYRQLPEEGLKFMVYLQKENIIDESGMPKERFSAEFPKEGPSILRIQQVVRGDSAAYFCASSPGIGYPQPQHFGDGTRLSIL.

V usage is TRBV20-1 and J usage is TRBJ1-2, with D unresolved. The CDR3 length is 11 residues. Germline V lookup: CDR1 DFQATT, CDR2 SNEGSKA (reference sequence). The V and J ends lost 5 bases and 8 bases respectively, with 12 bases between them. CDR3 sequence (DNA): TGCAGTGCTCCGTTCGGTAGCGGCTACACCTTC. This sequence encodes CSAPFGSGYTF.

The chain joins TRBV28 to TRBJ1-4; 8 bases agree with TRBD1. This CDR3 spans 15 amino acids. The germline V gene encodes CDR1 MDHEN and CDR2 SYDVKM. The CDR3 DNA sequence: TGTGCTACAGGGGGGAAACGTGCAACTAATGAAAAACTGTTTTTT. This encodes CATGGKRATNEKLFF. Full variable domain (outside the CDR3, taken from reference TRBV28 and TRBJ1-4): DVKVTQSSRYLVKRTGEKVFLECVQDMDHENMFWYRQDPGLGLRLIYFSYDVKMKEKGDIPEGYSVSREKKERFSLILESASTNQTSMYLCATGGKRATNEKLFFGSGTQLSVL.

In this sample, this clone turned up once. The rearrangement joins TRBV7-3 to TRBJ1-6, with D tentatively TRBD1 (5 bases). Trimming shortened V by 1 base and J by 9 bases, and 13 bases separated the two germline ends. Per germline, CDR1 SGHTA and CDR2 FQGTGA. The CDR3 is 15 amino acids. This CDR3 is CASSLNGQGGSPLHF. The CDR3 nucleotides are TGTGCCAGCAGCTTAAACGGGCAGGGCGGTTCACCCCTCCACTTT.

The chain uses TRBV4-1 and TRBJ1-1, with a possible D match to TRBD1 (5 bases). V lost 2 bases and J lost 5, with 12 bases in between. The V gene's germline CDR1 is MGHRA and CDR2 YSYEKL. The CDR3 has 14 amino acids. The DNA for the CDR3 is TGCGCCAGCAGCCAATACTCAGGGAATACTGAAGCTTTCTTT. Translating it yields CASSQYSGNTEAFF.

The chain joins TRBV5-1 to TRBJ2-3; tentatively, D is TRBD2 (7 bases). Germline lookup yields CDR1 SGHRS and CDR2 YFSETQ. With 7 bases removed from V and 0 bases from J, the gap between germline ends came to 15 bases. CDR3 length equals 15 residues. In DNA form, the CDR3 reads TGCGCCAGCGGGGGGGCCCCAAGAAGCACAGATACGCAGTATTTT. Amino acid sequence: CASGGAPRSTDTQYF.

The CDR3 sequence: CASSEAFTYEQYF. CDR3 bases: TGTGCCAGCAGTGAAGCTTTTACTTACGAGCAGTACTTC. The chain is built from TRBV6-1 and TRBJ2-7; D is unclear. The CDR3 loop spans 13 amino acids. Germline V gene lookup returns CDR1 MNHNS and CDR2 SASEGT. Trimming removed 0 bases from V and 4 bases from J, with 7 bases in between.

This chain uses TRBV27 with TRBJ2-1, with TRBD2 matching 10 bases. Germline CDR1 and CDR2: MNHEY and SMNVEV (reference sequence). The CDR3 runs to 15 residues. V trimming: 5 bases; J trimming: 9 bases; junction bases outside the gene matches: 10. For the CDR3, the DNA is TGTGCCAGCAGTCTACTGCTAGCGGGAGATGGTGAGCAGTTCTTC. Translation gives CASSLLLAGDGEQFF.

The CDR3 region has the DNA TGTGCCACCAGTGATTCGCGGGATTCACCCCTCCACTTT. Translated: CATSDSRDSPLHF. The V call is TRBV24-1, the J call TRBJ1-6; D gene unclear. This CDR3 region has 13 residues. CDR1 is KGHDR and CDR2 is SFDVKD in the germline V gene. Trimming pared 2 bases from V and 8 bases from J, leaving 6 bases between.

The CDR3 DNA follows: TGTGCTAGTGCGTTCCCCGACACGGTCCTCTATGGCTACACCTTC. Protein product: CASAFPDTVLYGYTF. V gene TRBV12-5 combines with J gene TRBJ1-2; no definite D call. CDR3 size: 15 residues. Germline loops: CDR1 LGHNT, CDR2 FRNRAP. Trimming left V 7 bases short and J 4 bases short, with 19 bases between. Filled out from reference TRBV12-5 and TRBJ1-2, the complete variable domain reads DARVTQTPRHKVTEMGQEVTMRCQPILGHNTVFWYRQTMMQGLELLAYFRNRAPLDDSGMPKDRFSAEMPDATLATLKIQPSEPRDSAVYFCASAFPDTVLYGYTFGSGTRLTVV.